The 23 T cell receptor beta chains presented below share a single source sample, sequenced in a study of blood T cell repertoires in COVID-19. Assay used: immunoSEQ multiplex PCR; TCRdb lists only in-frame clones, some missing. The sample includes over 200,000 clones, 84% of them seen just once. Sample: peripheral blood. The receptors originated from a man between 35 and 55 years old who had recovered from COVID-19.

The chain has TRBV30 and TRBJ1-1; D ambiguous. The CDR3 extends over 11 amino acids. Looked up from germline, CDR1 is GTSNPN and CDR2 is SVGIG (reference sequence). V gave up 1 base and J gave up 9 bases, with 9 bases separating them. DNA for the CDR3: TGTGCCTGGAGTGCCCGGTCCCAAGCTTTCTTT. This gives the protein CAWSARSQAFF.

DNA for the CDR3: TGTGCCACCAGCAGAGATTTGGCGGGGACAGATACGCAGTATTTT. As protein: CATSRDLAGTDTQYF. V is TRBV15 and J is TRBJ2-3; possibly TRBD2 for D (6 bases). Germline V gene lookup returns CDR1 LNHNV and CDR2 YYDKDF (reference sequence). V was trimmed by 0 bases and J by 3 bases, leaving 10 bases between them. This CDR3 has 15 residues.

This sequence joins TRBV3-1 (or the pseudogene TRBV3-2) and TRBJ1-3; TRBD1 aligns across 7 bases. Germline CDR1 reads LGHDT; CDR2 reads YNNKEL (reference sequence). The trim removed 6 bases at V and 0 bases at J, leaving 14 bases unmatched. The CDR3 totals 18 residues. DNA of the CDR3: TGTGCCAGCAGTTTCCGGGACAGAAATTACTTCTCTGGAAACACCATATATTTT. Encoded protein: CASSFRDRNYFSGNTIYF.

The chain joins TRBV2 to TRBJ1-4, with TRBD1 matching 8 bases. Germline values: CDR1 SNHLY, CDR2 FYNNEI. This CDR3 contains 14 residues. Trimming removed 6 bases from V and 8 bases from J; junction bases left unmatched: 8. The CDR3 spells CASSAGQVLEKLFF. The DNA of the CDR3 is TGTGCCAGCAGCGCGGGACAGGTATTAGAAAAACTGTTTTTT.

This chain uses TRBV3-1 (or the pseudogene TRBV3-2) with TRBJ1-1; 11 nucleotides agree with TRBD1. CDR3 size: 15 residues. CDR1 is LGHDT, CDR2 YNNKEL, per germline (reference sequence). V was clipped by 4 bases and J by 4 bases; unmatched bases: 5. This CDR3 reads CASSLTGTGGTEAFF. The CDR3 DNA reads TGTGCCAGCAGCCTCACAGGGACAGGGGGCACTGAAGCTTTCTTT.

In this sample, this clone turned up once. This chain links TRBV5-1 with TRBJ2-5; 12 nucleotides align to TRBD2. Germline-derived CDR1 and CDR2 are SGHRS and YFSETQ. The CDR3 has 17 amino acids. V shed 3 bases, J shed 4 bases, and the junction held 10 bases outside the gene matches. DNA for the CDR3: TGCGCCAGCAGCTCCGGGACTAGCGGGCACCATCTAGAGACCCAGTACTTC. It codes for CASSSGTSGHHLETQYF.

This sequence joins TRBV4-1 and TRBJ1-4; 8 bases fit TRBD1. CDR1 MGHRA and CDR2 YSYEKL come from the germline V gene. J lost 10 bases, V lost 1 base, and 11 bases had no gene match. This CDR3 spans 16 amino acids. The CDR3, as DNA: TGCGCCAGCAGCCAAGTACGTGGCACAGGGGGGCCAAAACTGTTTTTT. It specifies CASSQVRGTGGPKLFF.

This rearrangement joins TRBV13 to TRBJ2-1; 8 bases map to TRBD1. CDR3 length: 14 amino acids. CDR1 PRHDT and CDR2 FYEKMQ come from the germline V gene (reference sequence). The trim removed 5 bases at V and 4 bases at J, leaving 4 bases unmatched. The CDR3 coding sequence is TGTGCCAGCAGCCTGGACAGGGCATACAATGAGCAGTTCTTC. Amino acid sequence: CASSLDRAYNEQFF. The variable domain in full, with the rest retrieved from reference TRBV13 and TRBJ2-1, is AAGVIQSPRHLIKEKRETATLKCYPIPRHDTVYWYQQGPGQDPQFLISFYEKMQSDKGSIPDRFSAQQFSDYHSELNMSSLELGDSALYFCASSLDRAYNEQFFGPGTRLTVL.

The J gene is TRBJ1-1, the V gene TRBV29-1; D possibly corresponds to TRBD1 (5 bases). Trimming cost V 4 bases and J 0 bases, with 9 bases left between them. The CDR3 runs 13 residues. Looked up from germline, CDR1 is SQVTM and CDR2 is ANQGSEA. CDR3 amino acids: CSVGGDMNTEAFF. The CDR3 region has the DNA TGCAGCGTTGGGGGGGATATGAACACTGAAGCTTTCTTT. Full variable domain (rest looked up from reference TRBV29-1 and TRBJ1-1): SAVISQKPSRDICQRGTSLTIQCQVDSQVTMMFWYRQQPGQSLTLIATANQGSEATYESGFVIDKFPISRPNLTFSTLTVSNMSPEDSSIYLCSVGGDMNTEAFFGQGTRLTVV.

The chain employs TRBV25-1 and TRBJ2-3; 7 positions match TRBD1. V was pared by 4 bases and J by 3 bases, with 10 bases of the junction left unmatched. The CDR3 is 16 amino acids. Germline CDR1 reads MGHDK; CDR2 reads SYGVNS. This chain's CDR3 is CASSAVEGARTDTQYF. CDR3 sequence (DNA): TGTGCCAGCAGTGCAGTCGAGGGGGCGCGAACAGATACGCAGTATTTT.

The V and J genes are TRBV14 and TRBJ1-1, with unresolved D. The V end lost 1 base, the J end lost 4 bases, and 13 bases lay between the germline ends. The CDR3 has 15 residues. Germline CDR1 and CDR2: SGHDN and FVKESK. The DNA for the CDR3 is TGTGCCAGCAGCCAAGTCGGCGGTGAGCTCACTGAAGCTTTCTTT. Translation gives CASSQVGGELTEAFF.

This clone was picked up one time. This rearrangement joins TRBV20-1 to TRBJ1-2; D is undetermined. Germline V gene sequence: CDR1 DFQATT, CDR2 SNEGSKA (reference sequence). This CDR3 comprises 11 residues. V was clipped by 3 bases and J by 3 bases, with 5 bases between them. The CDR3 here is CSASLYYGYTF. In DNA, the CDR3 is TGCAGTGCTAGCTTATACTATGGCTACACCTTC.

CDR3 DNA: TGCAGCGTTAGGGGGACATCGGGGGAGCAGTACTTC. Amino acid sequence: CSVRGTSGEQYF. This chain uses TRBV29-1 with TRBJ2-7; a weak D match, TRBD1 (6 bases). Trimming removed 5 bases from V and 7 bases from J, with 15 bases in between. CDR1 SQVTM and CDR2 ANQGSEA come from the germline V gene. This CDR3 has 12 amino acids.

The chain uses TRBV10-2 and TRBJ1-3, with TRBD1 matching over 8 bases. Germline CDR1 and CDR2: WSHSY and SAAADI. V shed 5 bases and J 4 bases; nucleotides not matched to a gene: 13. The CDR3 is made up of 17 amino acids. This CDR3 reads CASSHPRQGHLGNTIYF. CDR3 nucleotide sequence: TGCGCCAGCAGTCACCCCCGACAGGGGCATTTAGGAAACACCATATATTTT.

The rearrangement uses TRBV11-2 and TRBJ1-1; D perhaps matches TRBD1 (6 bases). This CDR3 region has 14 residues. The germline V gene encodes CDR1 SGHAT and CDR2 FQNNGV. Trimming removed 7 bases at V and 0 bases at J, with 12 bases between. CDR3 bases: TGTGCCAGCACCCAAGGACAGTTGAACACTGAAGCTTTCTTT. Amino acids: CASTQGQLNTEAFF. Full variable domain (outside the CDR3, taken from reference TRBV11-2 and TRBJ1-1): EAGVAQSPRYKIIEKRQSVAFWCNPISGHATLYWYQQILGQGPKLLIQFQNNGVVDDSQLPKDRFSAERLKGVDSTLKIQPAKLEDSAVYLCASTQGQLNTEAFFGQGTRLTVV.

This rearrangement joins TRBV5-5 to TRBJ2-1, with TRBD2 as a possible D gene (5 bases). This CDR3 region has 14 residues. V lost 4 bases to trimming and J lost 9 bases, with 17 bases between them. In germline, CDR1 is SGHKS, CDR2 YYEKEE (reference sequence). CDR3 loop: CASSALVGSGEQFF. The DNA of the CDR3 is TGTGCCAGCAGCGCACTAGTCGGGTCTGGTGAGCAGTTCTTC.

This clone has more than one count but fewer than ten. The chain employs TRBV7-9 and TRBJ2-7, with D possibly matching TRBD1 (5 bases). Between the trimmed V and J ends, which lost 8 bases and 2 bases, there was a span of 13 bases. The length of the CDR3 is 13 residues. CDR1 is SEHNR and CDR2 is FQNEAQ in the germline V gene (reference sequence). CDR3 bases: TGTGCCAGCGGCGACAGTAAAACCTACGAGCAGTACTTC. It codes for CASGDSKTYEQYF.

The rearrangement links TRBV6-4 to TRBJ1-2; D perhaps matches TRBD1 (5 bases). V lost 6 bases, J lost 6 bases, and 14 bases lay in between. The CDR3 consists of 13 residues. CDR1 is MRHNA and CDR2 is SNTAGT in the germline V gene. The CDR3 reads CASRPGLRDGYTF. The CDR3 nucleotides are TGTGCCAGCAGGCCGGGACTTCGGGATGGCTACACCTTC.

This clone is a singleton in its sample. The chain combines TRBV7-2 with TRBJ2-5, with TRBD2 matching over 9 bases. The junction had 7 bases not matched to a gene; V was cut back by 4 bases and J by 1 base. This CDR3 spans 16 amino acids. CDR1 and CDR2 from the germline V gene are SGHTA and FQGNSA. The CDR3 nucleotides are TGTGCCAGCAGCTCCCGGGTAGCGGGGGCCCAAGAGACCCAGTACTTC. It yields the protein CASSSRVAGAQETQYF.

V usage is TRBV29-1 and J usage is TRBJ1-2, with no clear D. The CDR3 is 10 residues long. In germline, CDR1 is SQVTM, CDR2 ANQGSEA. V was trimmed by 4 bases and J by 3 bases, leaving 3 bases between them. CDR3 DNA: TGCAGCGTTGCTGACTATGGCTACACCTTC. Amino acids: CSVADYGYTF.

V gene TRBV27 combines with J gene TRBJ2-5, with 8 bases matching TRBD1. The CDR3 has 14 amino acids. V dropped 5 bases and J dropped 5; count of bases not matched to a gene: 7. Germline loops: CDR1 MNHEY, CDR2 SMNVEV (reference sequence). The CDR3 loop reads CASSQGAIVETQYF. For the CDR3, the DNA is TGTGCCAGCAGTCAGGGGGCAATAGTGGAGACCCAGTACTTC.

This chain uses TRBV7-2 with TRBJ2-1, with TRBD1 as a possible D gene (5 bases). Germline CDR1 is SGHTA and CDR2 is FQGNSA. The CDR3 is made up of 14 amino acids. V shed 5 bases and J shed 6 bases, with 14 bases lying between them. The CDR3 loop is CASSPHAGFNEQFF. CDR3 DNA sequence: TGTGCCAGCAGCCCTCATGCAGGGTTCAATGAGCAGTTCTTC.

The gene calls are TRBV6-5 and TRBJ1-2, with D perhaps matching TRBD1 (6 bases). The germline V gene encodes CDR1 MNHEY and CDR2 SVGAGI. The CDR3 is made up of 14 amino acids. V was trimmed by 6 bases and J by 6 bases, leaving 17 bases between them. The CDR3 spells CASSTTAGADGYTF. CDR3 coding DNA: TGTGCCAGCAGCACTACCGCGGGGGCTGATGGCTACACCTTC.